The 2 T cell receptor beta chains presented below share a single source sample, sequenced in a study of cytomegalovirus exposure and HLA in healthy donors. 13 Jbeta primers and 60 Vbeta primers were used for the PCR. Profiling relied on immunoSEQ multiplex PCR, and the TCRdb table lists in-frame clones only, not all of them. The table includes around 65,000 clones, roughly four fifths detected once. Sequences were obtained from PBMCs. Every receptor here comes from a woman aged 25 to 45 in good health and CMV-seropositive.

The chain carries TRBV7-9 and TRBJ2-5; D call uncertain. Trimming stripped 2 bases from V and 5 bases from J, with 9 bases between. The CDR3 extends over 13 amino acids. Germline V gene data show CDR1 as SEHNR and CDR2 as FQNEAQ (reference sequence). Here the CDR3 DNA reads TGTGCCAGCAGCTTAATGTCGCAGGAGACCCAGTACTTC. Amino acids: CASSLMSQETQYF.

This clone showed up just once. The chain carries TRBV7-2 and TRBJ2-1; 15 bases are a match to TRBD2. J lost 9 bases, V lost 1 base, and 10 bases had no gene match. Germline lookup yields CDR1 SGHTA and CDR2 FQGNSA. The CDR3 length is 18 residues. The CDR3 nucleotides read TGTGCCAGCAGCTTAGAGTCGGGTGGGACTAGCGGGAGGAGTGAGCAGTTCTTC. Protein product: CASSLESGGTSGRSEQFF. Together with reference TRBV7-2 and TRBJ2-1, the CDR3 gives the full variable domain: GAGVSQSPSNKVTEKGKDVELRCDPISGHTALYWYRQSLGQGLEFLIYFQGNSAPDKSGLPSDRFSAERTGGSVSTLTIQRTQQEDSAVYLCASSLESGGTSGRSEQFFGPGTRLTVL.